This TCR beta chain originates from a study of siplizumab effects on memory and regulatory T cells. Notes on the study in general: Alloreactive clones mapping to unstimulated subsets formed only a minor fraction.

This clone was seen just once. Antigen unknown. In each sample, 85,000 to 100,000 TCR templates were assayed. This table comes from immunoSEQ multiplex PCR, and its TCRdb copy is limited to in-frame clones, with some not included. The profile covers approximately 75,000 clones, with 93% appearing a single time and about 5% taken by the ten largest. The sample comprised CD8+ T cells sorted from blood. The receptor comes from a human donor in good health.

The CDR3, as DNA: TGTGCCAGCAGCTTAATTGGCAGCACAGATACGCAGTATTTT. It yields the protein CASSLIGSTDTQYF. The chain uses TRBV7-9 and TRBJ2-3; no firm D call. Trimming removed 2 bases from V and 0 bases from J, with 6 bases in between. The V gene's germline CDR1 is SEHNR and CDR2 FQNEAQ (reference sequence). This CDR3 contains 14 residues.